The 5 T cell receptor beta chains below were found in one sample sequenced in a study of response to subunit inactivated influenza vaccine. TCRdb re-analysed the RT-PCR reads in MiXCR, keeping a single row per CDR3 protein. Among about 620,000 distinct CDR3 sequences listed, around 10% were seen once. This same sample was also part of a study on T cells expressing NK-cell markers. That publication notes: With UMIs, 5'RACE template switching was used to make TCR beta cDNA.

The specimen was PBMCs from blood, collected on the day of vaccination. These receptor sequences come from a man in his fifties or sixties who received an inactivated influenza vaccine.

This clonotype occurred a few times. The genes are TRBV15 and TRBJ2-1; D gene uncertain. The CDR3 contains 16 residues. The V gene's germline CDR1 is LNHNV and CDR2 YYDKDF (reference sequence). Between the trimmed V and J ends, which lost 0 bases and 0 bases, there was a span of 9 bases. The CDR3 DNA sequence: TGTGCCACCAGCAGAGAAACAGTTAGCTCCTACAATGAGCAGTTCTTC. Encoded protein: CATSRETVSSYNEQFF.

Only a few counts were recorded for this clonotype. The chain links TRBV4-3 to TRBJ2-1; tentatively, D is TRBD2 (6 bases). The CDR3 spans 15 residues. The V end lost 0 bases, the J end lost 4 bases, and 10 bases lay between the germline ends. Germline V gives CDR1 LGHNA, CDR2 YSLEER. The CDR3 loop is CASSQETGEYNEQFF. The CDR3 DNA reads as TGCGCCAGCAGCCAAGAGACGGGGGAGTACAATGAGCAGTTCTTC.

V is TRBV20-1 and J is TRBJ2-3; D possibly matches TRBD1 or TRBD2 (6 bases each). V was trimmed by 5 bases and J by 7 bases, leaving 13 bases between them. Per germline, CDR1 DFQATT and CDR2 SNEGSKA (reference sequence). The CDR3 runs 12 residues. CDR3 DNA sequence: TGCAGTGCTCCAGGGGAGGTAAATACGCAGTATTTT. Amino acids: CSAPGEVNTQYF.

In this sample, this clonotype turned up a few times. V gene TRBV14 combines with J gene TRBJ2-2; unclear D gene. The length of the CDR3 is 15 residues. Per the germline V gene, CDR1 is SGHDN and CDR2 is FVKESK. Trimming took off 3 bases at V and 5 bases at J, with 13 bases between the two ends. CDR3 in DNA: TGTGCCAGCAGCCAGGATAGCTTCGGTACCGGGGAGCTGTTTTTT. Translated: CASSQDSFGTGELFF.

In its sample, this clonotype was seen a few times. This chain links TRBV12-3 or TRBV12-4 with TRBJ1-1, with 9 positions matching TRBD1. The CDR3 is 15 amino acids. V shed 3 bases and J 5 bases; nucleotides not matched to a gene: 7. CDR3: CASSFLGQGRTEAFF. The DNA of the CDR3 is TGTGCCAGCAGTTTCCTGGGACAGGGTAGAACTGAAGCTTTCTTT.